This TCR beta chain came from a study of shared clonotypes between healthy human individuals. General study findings and limits: All-four-donor shared clonotypes had higher generation probabilities than non-shared clonotypes did. Sampling covered nothing but blood. Tissue TCR repertoires likely differ from those found in blood.

A remark on this clone: Its antigen is as yet unknown.

Sequenced by immunoSEQ multiplex PCR; TCRdb stores in-frame clones only, minus some. The sample has about 1.5 million clones, around 97% seen once. The CDR3 spans 12 residues. The germline V and J ends were trimmed by 2 bases and 10 bases, with 12 bases remaining between them. Germline V gene lookup returns CDR1 WNHNN and CDR2 SYGVQD (reference sequence). The V gene is TRBV10-1, the J gene TRBJ2-7; possible D gene TRBD2, 6 bases. The clonotype comes from a man aged 25-45 years in good health. The sample taken for sequencing was naive CD4+ T cells sorted from blood. Described subset: CD45RA+ positively selected. CDR3 bases: TGCGCCAGCAGTGAGGTTGGGCGGGACCAGTACTTC. It is translated as CASSEVGRDQYF.